Presented here are 4 T cell receptor beta chains from one specimen sequenced in a study of shared clonotypes between healthy human individuals. Clones were sequenced by immunoSEQ multiplex PCR, and TCRdb holds only the in-frame ones, with some missing. The sample includes hundreds of thousands of clones, roughly 80% of them seen just once. Material for sequencing was PBMCs. These receptors were collected from a woman in her thirties or forties in good health. Some clones in this sample may be carry-over from other donors' samples.

V gene TRBV13 combines with J gene TRBJ2-1; 8 positions agree with TRBD2. Germline CDR1 and CDR2: PRHDT and FYEKMQ (reference sequence). This CDR3 contains 17 residues. The V and J ends lost 1 base and 1 base, in that order; junction bases with no gene match: 6. CDR3 coding DNA: TGTGCCAGCAGCTTAGTTCTAGCGGGTGGATCCTACAATGAGCAGTTCTTC. As protein: CASSLVLAGGSYNEQFF.

This clone occurred a few times. V and J are TRBV6-1 and TRBJ2-1; the match to TRBD2 covers 9 bases. J gave up 6 bases and V 4 bases, and 10 bases lay outside the gene matches. Per the germline V gene, CDR1 is MNHNS and CDR2 is SASEGT. The CDR3 is 16 amino acids. In DNA form, the CDR3 reads TGTGCCAGCAGTGTTCGTAGCGGGAGCGGGGGCAATGAGCAGTTCTTC. This gives the protein CASSVRSGSGGNEQFF.

The chain employs TRBV4-3 and TRBJ1-4; no definite D call. The germline V and J ends were trimmed by 0 bases and 0 bases, with 14 bases remaining between them. The germline V gene has CDR1 LGHNA and CDR2 YSLEER. This CDR3 has 18 residues. CDR3 sequence (DNA): TGCGCCAGCAGCCAAGATTTGGAGGGTTGGTCAACTAATGAAAAACTGTTTTTT. It encodes CASSQDLEGWSTNEKLFF.

This chain uses TRBV5-1 with TRBJ2-7; no firm D call. The CDR3 consists of 14 residues. The ends were cut back, 2 bases at V and 2 bases at J, with 11 bases in the middle. The germline gives CDR1 SGHRS, CDR2 YFSETQ. The CDR3 DNA follows: TGCGCCAGCAGCTTTGTTGGGTCTACCTACGAGCAGTACTTC. This translates into CASSFVGSTYEQYF. The full variable domain, rest sourced from reference TRBV5-1 and TRBJ2-7, is KAGVTQTPRYLIKTRGQQVTLSCSPISGHRSVSWYQQTPGQGLQFLFEYFSETQRNKGNFPGRFSGRQFSNSRSEMNVSTLELGDSALYLCASSFVGSTYEQYFGPGTRLTVT.